The TCR beta chain under discussion was sequenced for a study of blood T cell repertoires in COVID-19. Participants were aged about 18 to 100 years, lived in around 22 US areas, and enrolled virtually. The repertoire was sequenced with immunoSEQ multiplex PCR; TCRdb's copy has only in-frame clones and lacks some. The sample lists about 200,000 clones, 80% to 85% occurring once. The CDR3 contains 17 residues. Trimming took 2 bases from V and 5 from J; bases not matched to a gene: 12. Germline-derived CDR1 and CDR2 are KGHSH and LQKENI. The sample taken for sequencing was PBMCs or T cells enriched from blood (not recorded which). This sequence joins TRBV18 and TRBJ1-1; the match to TRBD1 covers 9 bases. The origin of this receptor is a man in his forties who had recovered from COVID-19. CDR3 in DNA: TGTGCCAGCTCACCATTCGACAGGGGGGCTGGTTATACTGAAGCTTTCTTT. It yields the protein CASSPFDRGAGYTEAFF.